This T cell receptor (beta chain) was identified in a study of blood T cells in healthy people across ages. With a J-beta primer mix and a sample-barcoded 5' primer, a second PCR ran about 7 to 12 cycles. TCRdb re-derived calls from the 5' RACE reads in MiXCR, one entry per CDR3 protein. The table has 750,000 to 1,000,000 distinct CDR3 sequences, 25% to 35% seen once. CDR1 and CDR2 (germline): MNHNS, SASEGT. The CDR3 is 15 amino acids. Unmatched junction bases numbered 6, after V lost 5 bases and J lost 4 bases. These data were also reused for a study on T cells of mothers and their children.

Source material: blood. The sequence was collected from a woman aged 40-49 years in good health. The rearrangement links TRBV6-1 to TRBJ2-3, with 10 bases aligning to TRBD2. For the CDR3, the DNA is TGTGCCAGCAGTTTTCAGCGGGGGGGCCCAGATACGCAGTATTTT. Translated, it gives CASSFQRGGPDTQYF.